Reported below is one TCR beta chain. The sample originates from a study of cytomegalovirus exposure and HLA in healthy donors. This CDR3 comprises 14 residues. The germline gives CDR1 WNHNN, CDR2 SYGVQD (reference sequence). The ends lost 6 bases at V and 7 bases at J; junction bases unmatched: 9. Use of 60 Vbeta and 13 Jbeta primers characterized the PCR. TCRdb's table, derived via immunoSEQ multiplex PCR, lists solely in-frame clones and lacks some. The sample includes approximately 190,000 clones, 70% to 80% of them seen just once. This TCR was recovered from a woman aged 25 to 39 in good health and CMV-seropositive. V gene TRBV10-1 combines with J gene TRBJ1-2; TRBD1 matches at 9 bases. Material for sequencing was PBMCs. This chain's CDR3 is CASRGTGRLGGYTF. As DNA, the CDR3 is TGCGCCAGCAGGGGGACAGGGAGGCTGGGTGGCTACACCTTC.